The subject of this entry is one TCR beta chain. The PCR employed 60 Vbeta primers together with 13 Jbeta primers. The repertoire was sequenced with immunoSEQ multiplex PCR; TCRdb's copy has only in-frame clones and lacks some. The table has 100,000 to 150,000 clones, around 75% seen once; the top ten hold roughly 3.5%. Per the germline V gene, CDR1 is PRHDT and CDR2 is FYEKMQ (reference sequence). V was clipped by 2 bases and J by 4 bases; unmatched bases: 16. The CDR3 sequence is 19 residues long. This sample was included in a study of cytomegalovirus exposure and HLA in healthy donors. This clonotype was obtained from a woman between 50 and 59 years old in good health and CMV-seronegative. The sample was PBMCs. The chain has TRBV13 and TRBJ2-2, with 7 bases lining up with TRBD2. The CDR3 here is CASSLRGVVGGPVTGELFF. As DNA, the CDR3 is TGTGCCAGCAGCTTAAGAGGGGTTGTGGGAGGGCCTGTCACCGGGGAGCTGTTTTTT. The full variable domain, its missing parts supplied by reference TRBV13 and TRBJ2-2, is AAGVIQSPRHLIKEKRETATLKCYPIPRHDTVYWYQQGPGQDPQFLISFYEKMQSDKGSIPDRFSAQQFSDYHSELNMSSLELGDSALYFCASSLRGVVGGPVTGELFFGEGSRLTVL.